Shown below are 21 T cell receptor beta chains from a single sample sequenced in a study of regulatory T cells in long-lasting Graves disease. For TCR beta, libraries came from iRepertoire HTBI primers and Arm-PCR of CDR3 regions. One entry per CDR3 protein, called by TCRdb with MiXCR from the multiplex PCR reads. The sample lists around 450,000 distinct CDR3 sequences; approximately 16% were seen once. As to time point: newly diagnosed GD, antithyroid drugs for less than 3 months. The TCR library was made from RNA extracted from PBMCs. These same records also appear under a second study, on T cells in Graves' hyperthyroidism and ophthalmopathy.

This specimen consisted of peripheral blood mononuclear cells (PBMCs), obtained at new diagnosis, from a patient treated with antithyroid drugs. The receptor set was obtained from a woman between 40 and 50 years old with Graves disease.

This chain connects TRBV6-1 to TRBJ2-4; TRBD2 matches 8 bases. This CDR3 spans 12 amino acids. The ends lost 5 bases at V and 7 bases at J; junction bases unmatched: 1. From germline, CDR1 is MNHNS and CDR2 SASEGT. The DNA of the CDR3 is TGTGCCAGCAGTCGGGAGGGGAACATTCAGTACTTC. Protein sequence: CASSREGNIQYF.

This clonotype was observed a handful of times. The rearrangement joins TRBV7-3 to TRBJ1-1; 7 bases agree with TRBD1. Unmatched junction bases numbered 8, after V lost 6 bases and J lost 1 base. Germline V lookup: CDR1 SGHTA, CDR2 FQGTGA. The CDR3 spans 15 residues. This CDR3 is CASSEGTVPNTEAFF. The CDR3 DNA sequence: TGTGCCAGCAGTGAAGGGACAGTTCCGAACACTGAAGCTTTCTTT.

The chain recombines TRBV7-9 with TRBJ2-7; maybe TRBD1 (6 bases). This CDR3 spans 12 amino acids. Germline V gives CDR1 SEHNR, CDR2 FQNEAQ (reference sequence). Between the trimmed V and J ends, which lost 4 bases and 4 bases, there was a span of 8 bases. The CDR3 DNA follows: TGTGCCAGCAGCTGGACAGATTACGAGCAGTACTTC. This translates into CASSWTDYEQYF.

This clonotype has only a few counts. This CDR3 reads CASRLSGRIEQFF. The CDR3 bases are TGTGCCAGTAGATTAAGCGGGAGGATTGAGCAGTTCTTC. The chain employs TRBV19 and TRBJ2-1; TRBD2 aligns across 9 bases. Germline CDR1 LNHDA, CDR2 SQIVND (reference sequence). Trimming removed 6 bases from V and 9 bases from J; junction bases left unmatched: 6. This CDR3 is built from 13 residues.

This rearrangement joins TRBV12-3 or TRBV12-4 to TRBJ1-4; possible D gene TRBD1, 5 bases. The CDR3 is 15 residues long. Deletions cut 2 bases from V and 8 bases from J, with 15 bases between. The CDR3 DNA reads TGTGCCAGCAGTTTAATGGTAGGGGCCTTGGAAAAACTGTTTTTT. Translating it yields CASSLMVGALEKLFF.

This clonotype was seen many times. The V and J genes are TRBV20-1 and TRBJ2-7, with a possible D match to TRBD1 (6 bases). CDR1 is DFQATT and CDR2 is SNEGSKA in the germline V gene (reference sequence). The CDR3 is 13 amino acids. Trimming stripped 5 bases from V and 3 bases from J, with 14 bases between. The CDR3 DNA is TGCAGTGCTGAGGACAGCAGCAACTACGAGCAGTACTTC. Encoded protein: CSAEDSSNYEQYF.

The V call is TRBV20-1, the J call TRBJ2-1, with D possibly TRBD1 on 7 matching bases. CDR1 and CDR2 (germline): DFQATT, SNEGSKA (reference sequence). V lost 2 bases and J lost 10, with 18 bases in between. The length of the CDR3 is 14 residues. CDR3 nucleotide sequence: TGCAGTGCTAGAACCAGACAGGGACTGCTGGAGCAGTTCTTC. It yields the protein CSARTRQGLLEQFF.

This clonotype was counted many times. This chain links TRBV30 with TRBJ2-5; 15 nucleotides match TRBD2. The trim removed 5 bases at V and 5 bases at J, leaving 6 bases unmatched. The CDR3 is made up of 15 amino acids. Germline CDR1 GTSNPN, CDR2 SVGIG (reference sequence). DNA of the CDR3: TGTGCCTGGCAGGCCGGGACTAGCGGGAGGGAGACCCAGTACTTC. This encodes CAWQAGTSGRETQYF. The variable domain in full, completed from reference TRBV30 and TRBJ2-5, reads SQTIHQWPATLVQPVGSPLSLECTVEGTSNPNLYWYRQAAGRGLQLLFYSVGIGQISSEVPQNLSASRPQDRQFILSSKKLLLSDSGFYLCAWQAGTSGRETQYFGPGTRLLVL.

This clonotype was seen more than once but under ten times. The chain uses TRBV12-3 or TRBV12-4 and TRBJ2-5, with 9 bases lining up with TRBD1. The CDR3 runs 16 residues. V lost 4 bases, J lost 2 bases, and 8 bases stayed unmatched. As DNA, the CDR3 is TGTGCCAGCAGTTCGGGGACAGGGCCAGATCAAGAGACCCAGTACTTC. This encodes CASSSGTGPDQETQYF.

This clonotype was counted ten times or more. The chain carries TRBV5-6 and TRBJ2-1; 8 bases agree with TRBD1. The germline gives CDR1 SGHDT, CDR2 YYEEEE. The CDR3 is 15 residues long. Germline trimming cut 5 bases from V and 3 bases from J; bases unmatched to any gene: 7. The CDR3 is CASRGQDYIYNEQFF. The CDR3 DNA reads TGTGCCAGCAGGGGACAGGACTATATCTACAATGAGCAGTTCTTC.

Many counts were recorded for this clonotype. The rearrangement links TRBV10-3 to TRBJ2-1; weak D call: TRBD1 (6 bases). The length of the CDR3 is 18 residues. Trimming removed 3 bases from V and 4 bases from J, with 22 bases in between. Germline V gene lookup returns CDR1 ENHRY and CDR2 SYGVKD. The CDR3 loop is CAISEEGVVGMRYNEQFF. CDR3 bases: TGTGCCATCAGTGAAGAGGGGGTAGTGGGAATGAGGTACAATGAGCAGTTCTTC.

This clonotype was seen many times. V usage is TRBV6-1 and J usage is TRBJ2-5; D gene ambiguous. Trimming removed 8 bases from V and 4 bases from J, with 5 bases in between. This CDR3 is built from 10 residues. Germline assignment: CDR1 MNHNS and CDR2 SASEGT. CDR3 nucleotides: TGTGCCAGCGGGATAGAGACCCAGTACTTC. It is translated as CASGIETQYF.

The rearrangement links TRBV25-1 to TRBJ1-1; no definite D call. V was pared by 3 bases and J by 2 bases, with 19 bases between. The CDR3 covers 17 residues. Germline lookup yields CDR1 MGHDK and CDR2 SYGVNS. CDR3: CASSDGPLGRFNTEAFF. In DNA form, the CDR3 reads TGTGCCAGCAGTGATGGGCCCCTGGGGAGGTTTAACACTGAAGCTTTCTTT.

This clonotype was detected a few times. J is TRBJ1-1 and V is TRBV11-2; tentatively, D is TRBD1 (5 bases). Germline V gives CDR1 SGHAT, CDR2 FQNNGV. The CDR3 runs to 17 residues. Trimming removed 5 bases from V and 6 bases from J, with 25 bases in between. CDR3 in amino acids: CASSQDGGEGPNPEAFF. The CDR3 DNA reads as TGTGCCAGCAGCCAAGATGGGGGAGAGGGACCAAACCCTGAAGCTTTCTTT.

This clonotype was seen ten or more times. J is TRBJ2-1 and V is TRBV12-3 or TRBV12-4; 11 positions match TRBD2. This CDR3 comprises 15 residues. The V and J ends lost 8 bases and 5 bases, in that order; junction bases with no gene match: 8. The DNA for the CDR3 is TGTGCCAGCTGGAGGGGACTAGCGGAAAACAATGAGCAGTTCTTC. Amino acids: CASWRGLAENNEQFF.

Many counts were recorded for this clonotype. The rearrangement uses TRBV12-3 or TRBV12-4 and TRBJ2-5; the match to TRBD2 covers 7 bases. J lost 7 bases, V lost 3 bases, and 8 bases had no gene match. This CDR3 is 14 amino acids long. The DNA of the CDR3 is TGTGCCAGCAGTTTGGGAGGGCCCCCGGGGACCCAGTACTTC. Its protein product is CASSLGGPPGTQYF.

This clonotype was seen ten or more times. The chain joins TRBV19 to TRBJ2-1; TRBD2 matches 9 bases. With 7 bases clipped from V and 6 bases from J, the junction kept 19 bases outside the gene matches. The CDR3 is made up of 18 amino acids. Germline V CDR1 and CDR2: LNHDA, SQIVND (reference sequence). The CDR3 sequence is CASTPLGVAGETRNEQFF. The DNA of the CDR3 is TGTGCCAGTACCCCCTTAGGGGTAGCGGGAGAAACACGCAATGAGCAGTTCTTC.

This clonotype was seen many times. V and J are TRBV28 and TRBJ1-1; a weak D match, TRBD1 (5 bases). V was trimmed by 7 bases and J by 6 bases, leaving 18 bases between them. The CDR3 has 14 residues. Germline-derived CDR1 and CDR2 are MDHEN and SYDVKM. The DNA of the CDR3 is TGTGCCAGCACCGACCCTTTCGGGGGATCTGAAGCTTTCTTT. It encodes CASTDPFGGSEAFF.

This chain connects TRBV4-1 to TRBJ1-1; 7 nucleotides match TRBD1. Germline V CDR1 and CDR2: MGHRA, YSYEKL. The CDR3 has 15 amino acids. Trimming removed 4 bases from V and 0 bases from J; junction bases left unmatched: 5. CDR3 in amino acids: CASSPGQQLNTEAFF. The DNA for the CDR3 is TGCGCCAGCAGCCCGGGACAGCAATTGAACACTGAAGCTTTCTTT.

In this sample, this clonotype turned up many times. The genes are TRBV28 and TRBJ2-7, with 14 bases matching TRBD2. V trimming: 5 bases; J trimming: 3 bases; junction bases outside the gene matches: 6. Germline assignment: CDR1 MDHEN and CDR2 SYDVKM. The CDR3 contains 16 residues. CDR3 DNA: TGTGCCAGCAGTCCAAGGACTAGCGGGAGGTTCTACGAGCAGTACTTC. It yields the protein CASSPRTSGRFYEQYF.

This rearrangement joins TRBV7-3 to TRBJ2-3; 12 bases align to TRBD2. Germline V gives CDR1 SGHTA, CDR2 FQGTGA. The junction had 6 bases not matched to a gene; V was cut back by 5 bases and J by 6 bases. This CDR3 spans 15 amino acids. The CDR3 nucleotides are TGTGCCAGCAGCCCGACTAGCGGGAGTTGGGATACGCAGTATTTT. Encoded protein: CASSPTSGSWDTQYF. The full variable domain, in which reference TRBV7-3 and TRBJ2-3 provide the parts outside the CDR3, is GAGVSQTPSNKVTEKGKYVELRCDPISGHTALYWYRQSLGQGPEFLIYFQGTGAADDSGLPNDRFFAVRPEGSVSTLKIQRTERGDSAVYLCASSPTSGSWDTQYFGPGTRLTVL.